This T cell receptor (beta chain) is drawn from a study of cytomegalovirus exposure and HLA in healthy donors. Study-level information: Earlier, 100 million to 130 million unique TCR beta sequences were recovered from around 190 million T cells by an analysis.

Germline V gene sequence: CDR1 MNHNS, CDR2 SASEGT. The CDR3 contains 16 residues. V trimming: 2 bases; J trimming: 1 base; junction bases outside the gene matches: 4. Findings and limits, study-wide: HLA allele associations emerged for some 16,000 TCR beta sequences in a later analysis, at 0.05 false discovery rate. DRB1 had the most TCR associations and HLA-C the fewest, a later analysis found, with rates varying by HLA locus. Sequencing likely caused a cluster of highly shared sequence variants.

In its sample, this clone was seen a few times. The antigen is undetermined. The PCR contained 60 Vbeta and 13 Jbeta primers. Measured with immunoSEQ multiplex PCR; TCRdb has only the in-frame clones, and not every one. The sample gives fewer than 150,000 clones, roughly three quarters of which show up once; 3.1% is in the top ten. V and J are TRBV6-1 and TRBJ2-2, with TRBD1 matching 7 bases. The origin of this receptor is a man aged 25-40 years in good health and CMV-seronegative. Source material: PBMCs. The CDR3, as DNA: TGTGCCAGCAGTGAACAGGGACAGTTGAACACCGGGGAGCTGTTTTTT. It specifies CASSEQGQLNTGELFF.